This T cell receptor beta chain was documented in a study of neurological immune-mediated disorders. Study outcomes and limitations: TCR clonal expansion peaked in HTLV-1-associated myelopathy patients and was lowest in multiple sclerosis patients.

Many counts were recorded for this clonotype. Its target is unknown. Time point: longitudinal time-point 2. CDR3 length: 15 residues. Germline V gene data show CDR1 as SGDLS and CDR2 as YYNGEE. The trim removed 0 bases at V and 7 bases at J, leaving 6 bases unmatched. The making of cDNA relied on 5'RACE with 10-nucleotide random UMIs. The output of every sequencing run, over 170 million TCR-beta sequences, came from 15-18 subjects. A single record per CDR3 protein comes from TCRdb applying MiXCR to the 5' RACE reads. The sample includes 55,000 to 65,000 distinct CDR3 sequences, around a tenth of them seen just once.

Specimen: PBMCs. This clonotype originated in a man aged 30-40 years in good health. The chain joins TRBV9 to TRBJ2-1, with 8 bases that match TRBD2. The CDR3 nucleotides are TGTGCCAGCAGCGTAGACGGGACTAGGAAGAATGAGCAGTTCTTC. This sequence encodes CASSVDGTRKNEQFF.